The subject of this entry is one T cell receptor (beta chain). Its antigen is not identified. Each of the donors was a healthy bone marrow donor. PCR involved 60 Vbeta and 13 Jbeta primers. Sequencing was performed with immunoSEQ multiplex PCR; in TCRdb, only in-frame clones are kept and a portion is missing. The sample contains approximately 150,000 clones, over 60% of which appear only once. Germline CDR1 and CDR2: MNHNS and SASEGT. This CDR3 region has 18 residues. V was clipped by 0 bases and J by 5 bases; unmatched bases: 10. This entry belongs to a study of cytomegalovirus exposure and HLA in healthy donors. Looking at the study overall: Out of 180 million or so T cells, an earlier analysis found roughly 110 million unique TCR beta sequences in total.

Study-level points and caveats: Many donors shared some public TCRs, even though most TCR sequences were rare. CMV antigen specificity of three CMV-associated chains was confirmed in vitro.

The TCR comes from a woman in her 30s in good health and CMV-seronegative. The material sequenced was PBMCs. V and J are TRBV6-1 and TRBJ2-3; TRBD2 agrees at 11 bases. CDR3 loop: CASSEARGSGGARDTQYF. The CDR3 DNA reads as TGTGCCAGCAGTGAAGCGCGGGGTAGCGGGGGGGCGAGAGATACGCAGTATTTT.